This is a list of T cell receptor beta chains from one sample in a study of blood T cells in healthy people across ages. TCRdb reprocessed the 5' RACE reads via MiXCR and lists one record per CDR3 protein. The sample gives more than 1,400,000 distinct CDR3 sequences, approximately 40% of which show up once; 7.9% is in the top ten. Sequencing was performed on blood. Receptors originate from a woman younger than 35 in good health. CDR3s include the opening cysteine and the closing phenylalanine or tryptophan. The order of the fields is CDR3 length, V gene, J gene, D gene, clone size, CDR3 protein, CDR3 DNA. The D gene is left open where the match is weak. Rows give clone size only sometimes, using once, few, many, or a class for an expanded clone.

20	TRBV7-9	TRBJ2-1	TRBD2	.	CASSHVEALGPAGDPYEQFF	TGTGCCAGCAGCCATGTGGAAGCGTTAGGGCCCGCGGGGGATCCCTACGAGCAGTTCTTC
12	TRBV12-3/TRBV12-4	TRBJ2-3	.	.	CASSIGLDTQYF	TGTGCCAGCAGTATCGGGTTAGATACGCAGTATTTT
17	TRBV4-2	TRBJ2-3	.	few	CASSQESGGISTDTQYF	TGTGCCAGCAGCCAAGAATCTGGCGGGATAAGCACAGATACGCAGTATTTT
13	TRBV28	TRBJ2-7	.	.	CASRPTYTYEQYF	TGTGCCAGCAGACCGACTTACACCTACGAGCAGTACTTC
15	TRBV12-3/TRBV12-4	TRBJ2-1	TRBD1	.	CASRPGQGHYNEQFF	TGTGCCAGCAGACCGGGACAGGGGCACTACAATGAGCAGTTCTTC
13	TRBV5-1	TRBJ1-2	TRBD1	many	CASSPRTGDGYTF	TGTGCCAGCAGCCCGAGGACAGGGGATGGCTACACCTTC
17	TRBV5-1	TRBJ2-2	TRBD2	.	CASSLAAGGPNTGELFF	TGCGCCAGCAGCTTGGCAGCGGGAGGACCGAACACCGGGGAGCTGTTTTTT
17	TRBV11-2	TRBJ2-3	.	.	CASSPALDSSSTDTQYF	TGTGCCAGCAGCCCGGCCCTAGACAGTTCTAGCACAGATACGCAGTATTTT
15	TRBV20-1	TRBJ2-3	TRBD1	.	CSAEAGTGLTDTQYF	TGCAGTGCCGAGGCCGGGACAGGGCTCACAGATACGCAGTATTTT
13	TRBV12-3/TRBV12-4	TRBJ1-2	.	few	CASKQGGEYGYTF	TGTGCCAGCAAACAAGGAGGAGAATATGGCTACACCTTC